What follows is one T cell receptor beta chain and its context. Assay: immunoSEQ multiplex PCR; the TCRdb copy retains only in-frame clones and omits some. The profile shows under 550,000 clones, 88% of them singletons. This sample stems from a study of Ad26.COV2.S vaccination and SARS-CoV-2 variants. Study at large: Donor was in the COV1001 Ad26.COV2.S trial arm. Doses of Ad26.COV2.S were injected into muscle once or twice, 56 days apart.

Germline values: CDR1 MRHNA, CDR2 SNTAGT. The CDR3 is made up of 14 amino acids. With 3 bases removed from V and 2 bases from J, the gap between germline ends came to 9 bases. As to treatment: 15 to 20 received Ad26.COV2.S at low or high dose, single or two shots; roughly 5 received placebo; per-sample allocation not given. Samples analyzed were those drawn on day 63 after the first vaccine or placebo injection. Specimen: peripheral blood, collected in a trial of Ad26.COV2.S vaccine versus placebo. The gene calls are TRBV6-4 and TRBJ2-3; no clear D gene. The TCR originated in a person between 18 and 60 years old who received the Ad26.COV2.S COVID-19 vaccine or a placebo. This CDR3 reads CASSDTPDTDTQYF. CDR3 nucleotide sequence: TGTGCCAGCAGTGATACACCCGACACAGATACGCAGTATTTT.